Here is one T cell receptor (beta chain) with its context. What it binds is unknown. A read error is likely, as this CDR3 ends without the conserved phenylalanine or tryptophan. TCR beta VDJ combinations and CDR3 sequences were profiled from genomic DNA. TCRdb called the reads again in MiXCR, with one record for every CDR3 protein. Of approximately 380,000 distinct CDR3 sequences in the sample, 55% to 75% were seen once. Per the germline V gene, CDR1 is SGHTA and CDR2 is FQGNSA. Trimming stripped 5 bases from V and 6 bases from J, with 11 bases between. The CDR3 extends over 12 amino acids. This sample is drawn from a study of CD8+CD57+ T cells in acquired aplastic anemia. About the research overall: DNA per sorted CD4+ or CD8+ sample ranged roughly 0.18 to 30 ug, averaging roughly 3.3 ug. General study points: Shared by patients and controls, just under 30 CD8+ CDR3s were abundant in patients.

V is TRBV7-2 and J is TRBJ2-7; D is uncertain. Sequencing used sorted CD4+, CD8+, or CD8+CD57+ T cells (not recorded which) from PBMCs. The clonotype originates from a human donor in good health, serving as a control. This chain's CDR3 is CASSQTEFEQYL. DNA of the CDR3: TGTGCCAGCAGCCAGACCGAGTTCGAGCAGTACCTC.